This is a list of T cell receptor beta chains from one sample in a study of OX40 agonist ivuxolimab in advanced cancers. Sequenced by immunoSEQ multiplex PCR; TCRdb stores in-frame clones only, minus some. The data show tens of thousands of clones, approximately 90% seen once. The material was CD4+ or CD8+ T cells sorted from blood, obtained in a trial of the OX40 agonist ivuxolimab. The receptor set was obtained from an adult with an advanced solid tumor such as melanoma, head and neck, liver or kidney cancer. The CDR3 runs from the conserved cysteine through the conserved F or W. Each record gives: clone size, V gene, J gene, D gene, CDR3 DNA, CDR3 protein. The D gene is left open where the match is weak. Clone size is not always given. Where it is, it says once, few, many or a class for expanded clones.

.	TRBV19	TRBJ2-7	TRBD2	TGTGCCAGTAGTGGTAGCGGGGGCTACGAGCAGTACTTC	CASSGSGGYEQYF
.	TRBV7-6	TRBJ2-7	.	TGTGCCAGCAGCTTAAATCTTGGGGCCCCCTCTCACGAGCAGTACTTC	CASSLNLGAPSHEQYF
.	TRBV5-1	TRBJ1-2	.	TGCGCCAGCAGCCCGGGACGGCTCCTGTCCGGCTACACCTTC	CASSPGRLLSGYTF
few	TRBV2	TRBJ1-5	.	TGTGCCAGCAGTGTGGCAATTAGCAATCAGCCCCAGCATTTT	CASSVAISNQPQHF
.	TRBV9	TRBJ1-1	.	TGTGCCAGCAGCGTAGCTGCCAGGGCCCCAGCTTTCTTT	CASSVAARAPAFF
.	TRBV4-2	TRBJ2-7	.	TGTGCCAGCAGCCCCGACGGGGAGTTGGATCTCGAGCAGTACTTC	CASSPDGELDLEQYF
.	TRBV6-1	TRBJ2-3	TRBD2	TGTGCCAGCAGTCAAGAGTTAGCGGGGGGTAGCACAGATACGCAGTATTTT	CASSQELAGGSTDTQYF
once	TRBV27	TRBJ2-5	TRBD1	TGTGCCAGCAGTTTAGTAACAGGGGGCGCCGGCCAAGAGACCCAGTACTTC	CASSLVTGGAGQETQYF
.	TRBV28	TRBJ2-7	.	TGTGCCAGCAACGCGCCGTGGGAAGGCGAGCAGTACTTC	CASNAPWEGEQYF
once	TRBV7-8	TRBJ1-5	TRBD1	TGTGCCAGCAGCTTGCTCGGGACAGGCGGCAATCAGCCCCAGCATTTT	CASSLLGTGGNQPQHF
.	TRBV2	TRBJ2-3	.	TGTGCCAGCAGTCTTCGCGGGACAGATACAGATACGCAGTATTTT	CASSLRGTDTDTQYF
.	TRBV27	TRBJ2-7	TRBD1	TGTGCCAGTTCGTATGGACAGGGGGCGAGAGAGCAGTACTTC	CASSYGQGAREQYF
.	TRBV19	TRBJ1-5	TRBD1	TGTGCCAGTAGGTTCCAGGGGGCGGATCAGCCCCAGCATTTT	CASRFQGADQPQHF
.	TRBV9	TRBJ1-2	.	TGTGCCAGCACCTCGGTGGCTGGCTACACCTTC	CASTSVAGYTF
.	TRBV7-2	TRBJ2-7	.	TGTGCCAGCAGCTTATTAATCGCATCCTACGAGCAGTACTTC	CASSLLIASYEQYF
few	TRBV5-6	TRBJ2-3	.	TGTGCCAGCAGCTTCACAGATACGCAGTATTTT	CASSFTDTQYF
.	TRBV6-5	TRBJ2-7	.	TGTGCCAGCAGTTACGGGCAGGGGATCTTCGACGAGCAGTACTTC	CASSYGQGIFDEQYF
once	TRBV15	TRBJ2-1	TRBD1	TGTGCCACCAGCAGAAGACAGGGAATTGGCTCCTACAATGAGCAGTTCTTC	CATSRRQGIGSYNEQFF
.	TRBV27	TRBJ1-2	TRBD1	TGTGCCAGCAGTCAGGTCGGTACAGGGGGCGGTGGCTACACCTTC	CASSQVGTGGGGYTF
.	TRBV30	TRBJ1-1	TRBD1	TGTGCCTGGAGTGTAGGGGGCCGTCTGGCTGAAGCTTTCTTT	CAWSVGGRLAEAFF
once	TRBV7-7	TRBJ2-1	.	TGTGCCAGCAGCTTATGGGGCGATAACAATGAGCAGTTCTTC	CASSLWGDNNEQFF
.	TRBV6-5	TRBJ2-3	TRBD2	TGTGCCAGCAGGCCCTTATATACGGGGACTAGCGGGAGGGTTTTT	CASRPLYTGTSGRVF
.	TRBV18	TRBJ2-2	.	TGTGCCAGCTCACCACCGACCGGGGAGCTGTTTTTT	CASSPPTGELFF
.	TRBV7-9	TRBJ2-1	.	TGTGCCAGCAGCTTATTCGTAAACAATGAGCAGTTCTTC	CASSLFVNNEQFF
.	TRBV5-5	TRBJ2-7	.	TGTGCCAGCAGCTCGGCGCTAAACCTCTACGAGCAGTACTTC	CASSSALNLYEQYF
.	TRBV27	TRBJ2-2	TRBD1	TGTGCCAGCAGTTTCCCAGACAGGGGGCGAGTCGGGGAGCTGTTTTTT	CASSFPDRGRVGELFF
.	TRBV19	TRBJ2-3	.	TGTGCCAGTACGGTAGGGACAGATACGCAGTATTTT	CASTVGTDTQYF
.	TRBV5-1	TRBJ2-2	.	TGCGCCAGTGCCCCACCCACTACAGCGAACACCGGGGAGCTGTTTTTT	CASAPPTTANTGELFF
.	TRBV29-1	TRBJ2-7	.	TGCAGCGCTCTCCGCCGGGACTCAAGCTCCTACGAGCAGTACTTC	CSALRRDSSSYEQYF
.	TRBV5-1	TRBJ2-7	.	TGCGCCCCTCAGACCGGGCGGCCCTCCTACGAGCAGTACTTC	CAPQTGRPSYEQYF
once	TRBV5-4	TRBJ2-7	TRBD1	TGTGCCAGCAGCAGCCGACAGGGGCCCTACGAGCAGTACTTC	CASSSRQGPYEQYF
.	TRBV11-3	TRBJ2-7	.	TGTGCCAGCAGCCCCCGGACGGGGACCTACGAGCAGTACTTC	CASSPRTGTYEQYF
.	TRBV30	TRBJ2-1	.	TGTGCCTGGAGCGCACAAGTGCAGTTCTTC	CAWSAQVQFF
.	TRBV4-2	TRBJ2-7	TRBD2	TGTGCCAGCAGCCACGGCCTAGCGGGTGTTCCGCCCTACGAGCAGTACTTC	CASSHGLAGVPPYEQYF
.	TRBV29-1	TRBJ1-2	.	TGCAGCGTTGAAAGTTCGGTGGGGGTAGGCTATGGCTACACCTTC	CSVESSVGVGYGYTF
.	TRBV5-1	TRBJ1-2	.	TGCGCCAGCAGCCCCGACGGGAGGGTGGACGGCTACACCTTC	CASSPDGRVDGYTF
.	TRBV5-1	TRBJ1-2	.	TGCGCCAGCAGCTTGAGGACAGTCCAAAAAAACTATGGCTACACCTTC	CASSLRTVQKNYGYTF
.	TRBV6-1	TRBJ1-3	.	TGTGCCAGCAGTGAAATGGCAGGCCGCATCTCTGGAAACACCATATATTTT	CASSEMAGRISGNTIYF
.	TRBV9	TRBJ1-1	.	TGTGCCAGCAATCTCCTGGGCCCGGGCACTGAAGCTTTCTTT	CASNLLGPGTEAFF
.	TRBV6-1	TRBJ1-5	.	TGTGCCAGCAGTGAAGCCGGGACCGCCGATCAGCCCCAGCATTTT	CASSEAGTADQPQHF
.	TRBV6-5	TRBJ2-5	.	TGTGCCAGCAGTTACTCGTTGGCGGACTCACGGGAGACCCAGTACTTC	CASSYSLADSRETQYF
.	TRBV27	TRBJ2-3	.	TGTGCCAGCCGGAAAGTCGGGGGCTTGAAAACAGATACGCAGTATTTT	CASRKVGGLKTDTQYF
.	TRBV11-1	TRBJ2-3	.	TGTGCCAGCAGCTTACTTGACTGGGCAGATACGCAGTATTTT	CASSLLDWADTQYF
few	TRBV7-2	TRBJ1-2	.	TGTGCCAGCAGCTCCGCAGCCAGCGTATCAAACTATGGCTACACCTTC	CASSSAASVSNYGYTF
.	TRBV6-1	TRBJ2-7	TRBD1	TGTGCCAGTCAGGGGGCTCCCACCTACGAGCAGTACTTC	CASQGAPTYEQYF
.	TRBV27	TRBJ2-1	TRBD1	TGTGCCAGCAGTTTCAGCCCTCAGGGGGTTGAGCAGTTCTTC	CASSFSPQGVEQFF
.	TRBV11-2	TRBJ2-1	.	TGTGCCAGCAGCGGACGGGATCCCGGACCCTACAATGAGCAGTTCTTC	CASSGRDPGPYNEQFF
.	TRBV7-9	TRBJ1-1	TRBD1	TGTGCCAGCAGCCCGTGGACAGGCGCCTCCACTGAAGCTTTCTTT	CASSPWTGASTEAFF
.	TRBV28	TRBJ2-7	.	TGTGCCAGCAGTTTCCATCTAACGGCGGTCTTTCGAGAACAGTACTTC	CASSFHLTAVFREQYF
.	TRBV13	TRBJ2-3	.	TGTGCCAGCAGCTTAGGCCTTTCCGATACGCAGTATTTT	CASSLGLSDTQYF
.	TRBV7-8	TRBJ1-3	TRBD1	TGTGCCAGCACCCCCGACAGGGCCGTCTCTGGAAACACCATATATTTT	CASTPDRAVSGNTIYF
.	TRBV7-9	TRBJ2-1	TRBD2	TGTGCCAGCAGCCCCCCCCCAGGACTAGCGACCGTCTCCTACAATGAGCAGTTCTTC	CASSPPPGLATVSYNEQFF
.	TRBV7-2	TRBJ2-7	.	TGTGCCAGCAGCTTAGTGGGCTACGAGCAGTACTTC	CASSLVGYEQYF
.	TRBV19	TRBJ1-1	.	TGTGCCAGTAGTACCTATGTTGACAGTGACACTGAAGCTTTCTTT	CASSTYVDSDTEAFF